These 6 T cell receptor beta chains originate from one sample sequenced in a study of T cell changes during pregnancy in multiple sclerosis. Sequenced by immunoSEQ multiplex PCR; TCRdb stores in-frame clones only, minus some. This sample carries about 40,000 clones, 90% to 95% of them seen once, and the ten largest clones take about 0.33%. The starting material was CD4+ T cells from peripheral blood mononuclear cells, obtained after pregnancy. All receptors come from a female donor with multiple sclerosis, enrolled in a pregnancy study.

V usage is TRBV6-1 and J usage is TRBJ2-2, with 7 positions matching TRBD1. Germline CDR1 reads MNHNS; CDR2 reads SASEGT. J lost 0 bases, V lost 4 bases, and 8 bases had no gene match. CDR3 size: 17 residues. DNA of the CDR3: TGTGCCAGCAGTGCGTGGGCCACAGGGGCGAACACCGGGGAGCTGTTTTTT. Residues: CASSAWATGANTGELFF.

V gene TRBV6-1 combines with J gene TRBJ1-1, with D maybe TRBD1 (5 bases). Germline V gene sequence: CDR1 MNHNS, CDR2 SASEGT. The CDR3 loop spans 14 amino acids. V dropped 0 bases and J dropped 8 bases, with 13 bases sitting between them. In nucleotides, the CDR3 is TGTGCCAGCAGTGAAGCGTATCAGGGTCTAGAAGCTTTCTTT. Protein: CASSEAYQGLEAFF.

The genes are TRBV7-9 and TRBJ1-2, with 8 bases aligning to TRBD1. This CDR3 spans 14 amino acids. CDR1 and CDR2 (germline): SEHNR, FQNEAQ (reference sequence). The ends lost 2 bases at V and 6 bases at J; junction bases unmatched: 5. DNA for the CDR3: TGTGCCAGCAGCTTACACGACAGGGGCGATGGCTACACCTTC. Encoded protein: CASSLHDRGDGYTF.

This chain joins TRBV30 and TRBJ1-4; a weak D match, TRBD1 (6 bases). CDR3 length equals 13 residues. With 4 bases removed from V and 4 bases from J, the gap between germline ends came to 10 bases. Germline V gene data show CDR1 as GTSNPN and CDR2 as SVGIG (reference sequence). The CDR3 loop is CAWTGQFNEKLFF. DNA for the CDR3: TGTGCCTGGACTGGACAGTTTAATGAAAAACTGTTTTTT.

The chain has TRBV14 and TRBJ1-2; D is uncertain. CDR3 length: 12 residues. Germline lookup yields CDR1 SGHDN and CDR2 FVKESK. The V end was cut by 4 bases, the J end by 3 bases, with 6 bases between. The CDR3 loop is CASSPGYYGYTF. The CDR3, as DNA: TGTGCCAGCAGCCCGGGATACTATGGCTACACCTTC.

The J gene is TRBJ2-5, the V gene TRBV27; the match to TRBD1 covers 8 bases. CDR3 size: 13 residues. The junction had 5 bases not matched to a gene; V was cut back by 4 bases and J by 7 bases. Germline CDR1 is MNHEY and CDR2 is SMNVEV (reference sequence). This CDR3 reads CASSSDRVGTQYF. For the CDR3, the DNA is TGTGCCAGCAGTTCGGACAGGGTCGGGACCCAGTACTTC.